The 15 T cell receptor beta chains below were found in one sample sequenced in a study of blood T cell repertoires in COVID-19. Generated by immunoSEQ multiplex PCR, the TCRdb table keeps only in-frame clones and is missing some. The table lists 220,000 or so clones, roughly 80% of them singletons. The material sequenced was peripheral blood. The receptors here all came from a man aged 25-45 years with active or convalescent COVID-19.

The chain links TRBV7-9 to TRBJ2-1; weak D call: TRBD2 (5 bases). The CDR3 loop spans 13 amino acids. Germline loops: CDR1 SEHNR, CDR2 FQNEAQ (reference sequence). Trimming removed 0 bases at V and 11 bases at J, with 11 bases between. The CDR3 reads CASSLASRRKQFF. The CDR3 DNA reads as TGTGCCAGCAGCTTAGCGTCTAGGAGGAAGCAGTTCTTC.

This clone was observed a few times. V gene TRBV7-2 combines with J gene TRBJ2-7; 7 positions match TRBD1. The CDR3 length is 14 residues. The junction had 6 bases not matched to a gene; V was cut back by 5 bases and J by 2 bases. Per germline, CDR1 SGHTA and CDR2 FQGNSA. The CDR3 loop reads CASSPRTGPYEQYF. Written as DNA, the CDR3 is TGTGCCAGCAGCCCCCGGACAGGACCCTACGAGCAGTACTTC.

The chain is built from TRBV7-2 and TRBJ2-3; 7 nucleotides align to TRBD2. Germline-derived CDR1 and CDR2 are SGHTA and FQGNSA. After removal of 5 bases from V and 0 bases from J, the junction contained 5 bases not matched to a gene. This CDR3 is 15 amino acids long. The CDR3 region has the DNA TGTGCCAGCAGCCCACTAGCGCGGAGCACAGATACGCAGTATTTT. Protein: CASSPLARSTDTQYF. Looking up the rest from reference TRBV7-2 and TRBJ2-3 gives the full variable domain: GAGVSQSPSNKVTEKGKDVELRCDPISGHTALYWYRQSLGQGLEFLIYFQGNSAPDKSGLPSDRFSAERTGGSVSTLTIQRTQQEDSAVYLCASSPLARSTDTQYFGPGTRLTVL.

The chain is built from TRBV4-3 and TRBJ1-5; a possible D gene is TRBD1 (5 bases). Germline V gene lookup returns CDR1 LGHNA and CDR2 YSLEER. The germline V and J ends were trimmed by 2 bases and 9 bases, with 23 bases remaining between them. This CDR3 region has 17 residues. The chain's CDR3 is CASSQSLGDSRITPQHF. Here the CDR3 DNA reads TGCGCCAGCAGCCAATCCCTTGGAGACAGCCGAATTACGCCCCAGCATTTT.

The chain has TRBV29-1 and TRBJ2-4; 8 nucleotides agree with TRBD2. Germline CDR1 reads SQVTM; CDR2 reads ANQGSEA. The CDR3 is 16 residues long. V shed 4 bases, J shed 3 bases, and the junction held 11 bases outside the gene matches. The CDR3 sequence: CSVGRLAGKGKNIQYF. The CDR3 DNA reads as TGCAGCGTTGGACGGTTAGCGGGAAAGGGCAAAAACATTCAGTACTTC.

The rearrangement links TRBV29-1 to TRBJ2-7; D might be TRBD1 (7 bases). Looked up from germline, CDR1 is SQVTM and CDR2 is ANQGSEA. V shed 2 bases and J shed 0 bases, with 23 bases lying between them. The CDR3 loop spans 18 amino acids. CDR3 residues: CSVETGAQNRGGSYEQYF. The CDR3 bases are TGCAGCGTTGAAACAGGGGCGCAAAATAGGGGAGGCTCCTACGAGCAGTACTTC.

V and J are TRBV27 and TRBJ1-6; D might be TRBD1 (6 bases). The V gene lost 5 bases and the J gene lost 5 bases, with 22 bases spanning the gap. In germline, CDR1 is MNHEY, CDR2 SMNVEV (reference sequence). CDR3 length: 18 residues. The CDR3 spells CASSLGGGVPQNNSPLHF. The CDR3 DNA reads TGTGCCAGCAGTCTGGGAGGGGGGGTACCACAGAATAATTCACCCCTCCACTTT.

The rearrangement uses TRBV5-6 and TRBJ2-7; 8 bases are shared with TRBD2. V was clipped by 4 bases and J by 4 bases; unmatched bases: 7. Germline V gene lookup returns CDR1 SGHDT and CDR2 YYEEEE. The CDR3 spans 14 residues. CDR3 DNA: TGTGCCAGCAGCCGAGCGGGAGTGGGATACGAGCAGTACTTC. This encodes CASSRAGVGYEQYF. The full variable domain, with the rest looked up from reference TRBV5-6 and TRBJ2-7, is DAGVTQSPTHLIKTRGQQVTLRCSPKSGHDTVSWYQQALGQGPQFIFQYYEEEERQRGNFPDRFSGHQFPNYSSELNVNALLLGDSALYLCASSRAGVGYEQYFGPGTRLTVT.

This clone was observed once. This chain links TRBV28 with TRBJ2-7; TRBD2 matches 13 bases. With 1 base clipped from V and 1 base from J, the junction kept 7 bases outside the gene matches. Germline assignment: CDR1 MDHEN and CDR2 SYDVKM. The CDR3 length is 18 residues. The CDR3 region is CASSLSGLAGAASYEQYF. The CDR3 coding sequence is TGTGCCAGCAGTTTATCCGGACTAGCGGGAGCTGCATCCTACGAGCAGTACTTC. The complete variable domain, with remaining parts taken from reference TRBV28 and TRBJ2-7, reads DVKVTQSSRYLVKRTGEKVFLECVQDMDHENMFWYRQDPGLGLRLIYFSYDVKMKEKGDIPEGYSVSREKKERFSLILESASTNQTSMYLCASSLSGLAGAASYEQYFGPGTRLTVT.

The chain employs TRBV4-3 and TRBJ2-2; D is unresolved. The V gene's germline CDR1 is LGHNA and CDR2 YSLEER. This CDR3 is 17 amino acids long. The V and J ends lost 1 base and 3 bases respectively, with 15 bases between them. The CDR3, as DNA: TGCGCCAGCAGCCAAGTCCTACCCTCTCAATACACCGGGGAGCTGTTTTTT. The encoded protein is CASSQVLPSQYTGELFF.

This sequence joins TRBV6-5 and TRBJ1-2, with 10 bases matching TRBD1. The CDR3 spans 15 residues. Trimming at V came to 2 bases and at J to 6 bases, leaving 6 bases not matched to a gene. Germline assignment: CDR1 MNHEY and CDR2 SVGAGI. CDR3: CASSYPGQGKNGYTF. The CDR3 bases are TGTGCCAGCAGTTACCCGGGACAGGGGAAAAATGGCTACACCTTC.

The genes are TRBV5-4 and TRBJ2-2; 7 positions agree with TRBD2. Trimming cost V 1 base and J 6 bases; bases outside gene matches: 9. Germline loops: CDR1 SGHNT, CDR2 YYREEE (reference sequence). CDR3 length: 16 residues. The CDR3 spells CASSLSGTKRAGELFF. In nucleotides, the CDR3 is TGTGCCAGCAGCTTGTCGGGGACTAAAAGGGCCGGGGAGCTGTTTTTT. The variable domain in full, with the rest retrieved from reference TRBV5-4 and TRBJ2-2, is ETGVTQSPTHLIKTRGQQVTLRCSSQSGHNTVSWYQQALGQGPQFIFQYYREEENGRGNFPPRFSGLQFPNYSSELNVNALELDDSALYLCASSLSGTKRAGELFFGEGSRLTVL.

In this sample, this clone turned up a few times. This sequence joins TRBV6-5 and TRBJ2-7; TRBD2 aligns across 10 bases. Unmatched junction bases numbered 7, after V lost 6 bases and J lost 2 bases. The CDR3 runs to 15 residues. Germline CDR1 MNHEY, CDR2 SVGAGI. The CDR3 region is CASSRGSGGAYEQYF. Here the CDR3 DNA reads TGTGCCAGCAGCCGCGGGAGCGGGGGGGCCTACGAGCAGTACTTC.

V usage is TRBV5-1 and J usage is TRBJ1-1, with 10 nucleotides matching TRBD1. CDR3 size: 15 residues. V lost 4 bases, J lost 7 bases, and 10 bases stayed unmatched. Germline loops: CDR1 SGHRS, CDR2 YFSETQ. CDR3 sequence reads: CASSLGTGAELEAFF. The CDR3 coding sequence is TGCGCCAGCAGCCTTGGGACAGGGGCGGAACTTGAAGCTTTCTTT.

The genes are TRBV6-2 or TRBV6-3 and TRBJ1-4, with D tentatively TRBD1 (5 bases). With 4 bases removed from V and 11 bases from J, the gap between germline ends came to 11 bases. CDR3 length equals 12 residues. Germline-derived CDR1 and CDR2 are MNHEY and SVGEGT. The CDR3 bases are TGTGCCAGCAGTTCGGGGGGTTTGAAACTGTTTTTT. Amino acids: CASSSGGLKLFF.